The 20 T cell receptor beta chains below were found in one sample sequenced in a study of somatic mutations in cytotoxic T cells in rheumatoid arthritis (dated by TCRdb to about 2017). Libraries were constructed by the immunoSEQ multiplex PCR assay. Entries here come from immuneACCESS through TCRdb and include only in-frame sequences with V and J called. Some clones fail to appear in such tables; in the studies checked, an unresolved V gene covers under half of the shortfall, and the cause of the remainder is unknown. The sample table holds more than 8,000 clones, of which about 88% were seen once. The leading ten clones occupy 1.1% of the sample. Material for sequencing was CD4+ T cells sorted from blood. These receptors all stem from a woman under 30 with rheumatoid arthritis.

The J gene is TRBJ2-7, the V gene TRBV27; a weak D match, TRBD2 (6 bases). The CDR3 is 13 residues long. The germline V gene has CDR1 MNHEY and CDR2 SMNVEV (reference sequence). V lost 5 bases to trimming and J lost 4 bases, with 12 bases between them. The CDR3 coding sequence is TGTGCCAGCAGTACACGGGAGATGTACGAGCAGTACTTC. It is translated as CASSTREMYEQYF.

This clone occurred a few times. The V call is TRBV19, the J call TRBJ1-5, with TRBD1 identical over 8 bases. V lost 4 bases to trimming and J lost 0 bases; unmatched junction nucleotides: 8. The germline CDR1 and CDR2 sequences are LNHDA and SQIVND (reference sequence). This CDR3 region has 17 residues. This chain's CDR3 is CASSRGTGAYSNQPQHF. The CDR3 coding sequence is TGTGCCAGTAGTAGGGGGACAGGTGCCTATAGCAATCAGCCCCAGCATTTT.

This chain joins TRBV30 and TRBJ2-7; no clear D gene. The germline V gene has CDR1 GTSNPN and CDR2 SVGIG (reference sequence). This CDR3 is 11 amino acids long. Between the trimmed V and J ends, which lost 2 bases and 9 bases, there was a span of 11 bases. The CDR3 nucleotides read TGTGCCTGGAGTCCAGACACGGCGCAGTACTTC. Amino acids: CAWSPDTAQYF.

The CDR3, as DNA: TGCGCCAGCACCTCCCACGGGAGGCATAATTCACCCCTCCACTTT. Translated: CASTSHGRHNSPLHF. This sequence joins TRBV10-1 and TRBJ1-6; no clear D gene. This CDR3 is built from 15 residues. V dropped 7 bases and J dropped 5 bases, with 15 bases sitting between them. Germline V gene data show CDR1 as WNHNN and CDR2 as SYGVQD (reference sequence).

The chain combines TRBV1 with TRBJ2-6; TRBD2 reflects the table's D call only, with no check against the DNA. TRBV1 is marked as a pseudogene. The CDR3 consists of 18 residues. The DNA for the CDR3 is TGCACCAGCAGTGTGAGTAGTTTGTGCCAAAGTCGGGCCAACGTCCTGACTTTC. Protein sequence: CTSSVSSLCQSRANVLTF.

The chain couples TRBV10-3 to TRBJ1-2, with D tentatively TRBD1 (6 bases). The germline CDR1 and CDR2 sequences are ENHRY and SYGVKD. Trimming took off 3 bases at V and 4 bases at J, with 18 bases between the two ends. The CDR3 covers 16 residues. The CDR3 loop is CAISDQSGGQLYGYTF. The CDR3 region has the DNA TGTGCCATCAGTGACCAGAGCGGCGGACAGCTCTATGGCTACACCTTC.

The chain employs TRBV5-4 and TRBJ2-5; D gene uncertain. The CDR3 has 11 residues. Trimming cost V 0 bases and J 5 bases, with 2 bases left between them. The germline CDR1 and CDR2 sequences are SGHNT and YYREEE (reference sequence). CDR3 amino acids: CASSLAETQYF. The CDR3 DNA sequence: TGTGCCAGCAGCTTGGCGGAGACCCAGTACTTC.

The chain links TRBV7-9 to TRBJ1-2; D gene unclear. The CDR3 loop spans 15 amino acids. Between the trimmed V and J ends, which lost 5 bases and 4 bases, there was a span of 17 bases. Germline values: CDR1 SEHNR, CDR2 FQNEAQ (reference sequence). The CDR3 bases are TGTGCCAGCAGCCCACGGCCCGGTAGGAGCTATGGCTACACCTTC. Protein product: CASSPRPGRSYGYTF.

The CDR3 region is CASSLVIYSPLHF. For the CDR3, the DNA is TGTGCCAGCAGCTTGGTTATTTATTCACCCCTCCACTTT. The chain combines TRBV5-8 with TRBJ1-6; no clear D gene. The V gene's germline CDR1 is SGHTS and CDR2 YDEGEE. Trimming removed 0 bases from V and 8 bases from J, with 6 bases in between. CDR3 length equals 13 residues.

The V gene is TRBV7-2, the J gene TRBJ1-6; D ambiguous. The germline gives CDR1 SGHTA, CDR2 FQGNSA. Between the trimmed V and J ends, which lost 3 bases and 6 bases, there was a span of 6 bases. CDR3 length: 13 residues. The CDR3 spells CASSLRLNSPLHF. CDR3 DNA sequence: TGTGCCAGCAGCTTGCGACTTAATTCACCCCTCCACTTT.

The chain carries TRBV7-9 and TRBJ2-2; 7 bases agree with TRBD2. This CDR3 is built from 15 residues. The V gene end was trimmed by 3 bases and the J gene end by 1 base; junction bases not matched to a gene: 2. Germline CDR1 reads SEHNR; CDR2 reads FQNEAQ (reference sequence). The CDR3 DNA is TGTGCCAGCAGCTTCTTAGCGGGGAACACCGGGGAGCTGTTTTTT. Encoded protein: CASSFLAGNTGELFF.

The V call is TRBV5-4, the J call TRBJ1-1; TRBD1 is a possible D gene (5 bases). The ends were cut back, 2 bases at V and 0 bases at J, with 11 bases in the middle. Germline lookup yields CDR1 SGHNT and CDR2 YYREEE (reference sequence). The CDR3 extends over 15 amino acids. This CDR3 reads CASSLSGAMNTEAFF. The CDR3 nucleotides are TGTGCCAGCAGCTTATCTGGGGCAATGAACACTGAAGCTTTCTTT.

The table lists this clone with a count of one. The chain carries TRBV7-2 and TRBJ1-4; 7 nucleotides agree with TRBD1. This CDR3 has 15 residues. The trim removed 5 bases at V and 4 bases at J, leaving 7 bases unmatched. The germline gives CDR1 SGHTA, CDR2 FQGNSA. CDR3 amino acids: CASSRRQGVNEKLFF. The CDR3 nucleotides read TGTGCCAGCAGCCGAAGACAGGGCGTTAATGAAAAACTGTTTTTT.

The rearrangement links TRBV27 to TRBJ2-2, with D possibly being TRBD1 (6 bases). Germline V gene data show CDR1 as MNHEY and CDR2 as SMNVEV (reference sequence). The V end lost 2 bases, the J end lost 2 bases, and 15 bases lay between the germline ends. This CDR3 is 17 amino acids long. This chain's CDR3 is CASSLRSRGPNTGELFF. CDR3 DNA: TGTGCCAGCAGTTTAAGGTCCAGGGGACCTAACACCGGGGAGCTGTTTTTT.

V gene TRBV27 combines with J gene TRBJ2-5; TRBD2 might be the D (5 bases). The V end was cut by 8 bases, the J end by 5 bases, with 12 bases between. Germline loops: CDR1 MNHEY, CDR2 SMNVEV (reference sequence). This CDR3 region has 12 residues. CDR3 region: CASGRGWETQYF. In DNA, the CDR3 is TGTGCCAGCGGGAGAGGGTGGGAGACCCAGTACTTC.

V and J are TRBV7-9 and TRBJ1-1; 11 bases agree with TRBD1. Germline assignment: CDR1 SEHNR and CDR2 FQNEAQ (reference sequence). The CDR3 length is 15 residues. Trimming removed 6 bases from V and 4 bases from J; junction bases left unmatched: 7. The CDR3 nucleotides are TGTGCCAGCAGTCAGCCGGGACAGGGGGGCACTGAAGCTTTCTTT. This encodes CASSQPGQGGTEAFF.

This clone was counted a single time. The chain couples TRBV7-3 to TRBJ2-3, with 10 bases lining up with TRBD2. The CDR3 is made up of 15 amino acids. V lost 5 bases to trimming and J lost 6 bases; unmatched junction nucleotides: 8. The germline CDR1 and CDR2 sequences are SGHTA and FQGTGA. CDR3 sequence reads: CASSTIAGGGDTQYF. The CDR3 DNA reads TGTGCCAGCAGCACGATAGCGGGAGGAGGGGATACGCAGTATTTT.

This sequence joins TRBV27 and TRBJ2-1; 9 bases align to TRBD1. Germline CDR1 MNHEY, CDR2 SMNVEV (reference sequence). Trimming cost V 10 bases and J 5 bases; bases outside gene matches: 18. The CDR3 runs to 17 residues. The chain's CDR3 is CAIRPTPGQGRDNEQFF. The DNA of the CDR3 is TGTGCCATCCGACCAACCCCCGGACAGGGGAGAGACAATGAGCAGTTCTTC.

The J gene is TRBJ2-7, the V gene TRBV6-5; the D is unclear. CDR3 size: 15 residues. V was trimmed by 3 bases and J by 5 bases, leaving 17 bases between them. Germline-derived CDR1 and CDR2 are MNHEY and SVGAGI. The CDR3: CASSYSPQVGNEQYF. CDR3 nucleotide sequence: TGTGCCAGCAGTTATTCCCCCCAGGTCGGCAACGAGCAGTACTTC.

A single count supports this clone. The chain combines TRBV5-6 with TRBJ1-4, with TRBD1 matching over 7 bases. The length of the CDR3 is 15 residues. Germline trimming cut 3 bases from V and 8 bases from J; bases unmatched to any gene: 10. CDR1 SGHDT and CDR2 YYEEEE come from the germline V gene. CDR3 residues: CASSSDLTGVEKLFF. CDR3 DNA sequence: TGTGCCAGCAGCTCGGACCTCACAGGGGTGGAAAAACTGTTTTTT.